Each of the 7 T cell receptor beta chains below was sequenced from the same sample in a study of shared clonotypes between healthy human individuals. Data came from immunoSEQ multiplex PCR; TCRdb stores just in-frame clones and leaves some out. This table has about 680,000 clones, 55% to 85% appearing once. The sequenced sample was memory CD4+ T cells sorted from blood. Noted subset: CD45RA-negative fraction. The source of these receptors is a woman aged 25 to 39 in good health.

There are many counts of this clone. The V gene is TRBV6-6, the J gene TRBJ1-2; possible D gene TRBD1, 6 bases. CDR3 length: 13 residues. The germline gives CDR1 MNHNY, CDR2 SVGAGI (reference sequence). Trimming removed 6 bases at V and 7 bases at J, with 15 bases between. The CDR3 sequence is CASSPTGRGGYTF. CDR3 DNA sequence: TGTGCCAGCAGCCCAACAGGGCGGGGTGGCTACACCTTC.

CDR3 loop: CSWGRSGEQFF. The CDR3 coding sequence is TGCAGCTGGGGAAGGAGCGGTGAGCAGTTCTTC. This sequence joins TRBV29-1 and TRBJ2-1, with a tentative D call TRBD2 (5 bases). Trimming took 8 bases from V and 9 from J, leaving 14 bases between them. CDR3 length: 11 amino acids. The V gene's germline CDR1 is SQVTM and CDR2 ANQGSEA.

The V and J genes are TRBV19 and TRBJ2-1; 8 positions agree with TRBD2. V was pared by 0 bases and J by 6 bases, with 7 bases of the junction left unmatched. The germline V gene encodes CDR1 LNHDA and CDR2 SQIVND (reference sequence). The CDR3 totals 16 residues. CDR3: CASSIEGGRPGNEQFF. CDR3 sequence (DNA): TGTGCCAGTAGTATAGAGGGCGGGAGGCCGGGCAATGAGCAGTTCTTC.

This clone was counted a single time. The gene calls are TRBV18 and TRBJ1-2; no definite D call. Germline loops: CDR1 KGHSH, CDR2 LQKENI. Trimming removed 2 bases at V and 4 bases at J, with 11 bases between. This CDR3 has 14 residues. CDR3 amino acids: CASSPDWGTYGYTF. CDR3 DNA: TGTGCCAGCTCACCAGATTGGGGTACCTATGGCTACACCTTC.

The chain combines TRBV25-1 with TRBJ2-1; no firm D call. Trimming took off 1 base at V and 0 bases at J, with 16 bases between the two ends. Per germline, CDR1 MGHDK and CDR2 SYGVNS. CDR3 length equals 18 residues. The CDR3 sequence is CASSESPEVLSSYNEQFF. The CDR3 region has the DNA TGTGCCAGCAGTGAATCACCAGAGGTACTGAGCTCCTACAATGAGCAGTTCTTC.

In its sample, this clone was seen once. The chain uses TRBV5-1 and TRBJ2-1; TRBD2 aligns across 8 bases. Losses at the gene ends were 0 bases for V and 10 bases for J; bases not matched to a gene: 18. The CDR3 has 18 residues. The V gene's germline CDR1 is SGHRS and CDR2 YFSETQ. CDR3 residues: CASSLAPIGIAGIREQFF. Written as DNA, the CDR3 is TGCGCCAGCAGCTTGGCCCCGATAGGAATAGCGGGGATTCGGGAGCAGTTCTTC.

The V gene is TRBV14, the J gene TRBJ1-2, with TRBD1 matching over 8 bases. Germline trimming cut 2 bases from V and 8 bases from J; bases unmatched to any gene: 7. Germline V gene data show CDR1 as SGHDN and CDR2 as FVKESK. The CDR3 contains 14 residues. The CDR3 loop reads CASSQTRQGLGYTF. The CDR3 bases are TGTGCCAGCAGCCAAACAAGACAGGGGTTAGGCTACACCTTC.